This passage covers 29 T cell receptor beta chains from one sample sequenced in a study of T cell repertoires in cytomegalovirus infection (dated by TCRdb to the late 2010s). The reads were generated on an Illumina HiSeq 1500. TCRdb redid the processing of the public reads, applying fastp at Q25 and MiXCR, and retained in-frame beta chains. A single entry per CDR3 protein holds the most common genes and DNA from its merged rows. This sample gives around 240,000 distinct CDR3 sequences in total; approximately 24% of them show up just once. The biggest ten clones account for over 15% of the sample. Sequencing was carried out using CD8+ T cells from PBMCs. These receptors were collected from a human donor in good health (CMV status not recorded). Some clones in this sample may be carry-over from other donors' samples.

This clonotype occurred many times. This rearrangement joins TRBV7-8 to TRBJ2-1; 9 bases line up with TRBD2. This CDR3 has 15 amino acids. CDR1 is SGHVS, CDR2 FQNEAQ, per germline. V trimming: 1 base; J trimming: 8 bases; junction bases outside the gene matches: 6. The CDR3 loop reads CASSLGRGGPDEQFF. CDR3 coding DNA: TGTGCCAGCAGCTTAGGGCGGGGGGGCCCGGATGAGCAGTTCTTC.

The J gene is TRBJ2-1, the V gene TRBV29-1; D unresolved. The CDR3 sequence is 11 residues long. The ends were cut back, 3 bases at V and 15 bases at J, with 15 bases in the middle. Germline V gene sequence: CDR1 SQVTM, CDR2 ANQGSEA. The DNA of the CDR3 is TGCAGCGTTGATCCGTTCACAGAACCGTTCTTC. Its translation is CSVDPFTEPFF.

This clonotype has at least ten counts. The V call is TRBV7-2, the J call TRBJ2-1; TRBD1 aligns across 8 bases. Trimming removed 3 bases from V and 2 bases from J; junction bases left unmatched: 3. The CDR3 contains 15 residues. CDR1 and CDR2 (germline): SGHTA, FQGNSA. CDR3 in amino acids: CASSLGQAPYNEQFF. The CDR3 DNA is TGTGCCAGCAGCTTGGGACAGGCCCCCTACAATGAGCAGTTCTTC.

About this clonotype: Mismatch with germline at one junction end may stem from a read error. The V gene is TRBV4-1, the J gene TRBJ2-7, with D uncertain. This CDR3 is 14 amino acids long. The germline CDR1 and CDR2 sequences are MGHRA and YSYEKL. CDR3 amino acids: CASSPWAQSYVQYF. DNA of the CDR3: TGCGCCAGCAGCCCGTGGGCACAGTCCTACGTGCAGTACTTC.

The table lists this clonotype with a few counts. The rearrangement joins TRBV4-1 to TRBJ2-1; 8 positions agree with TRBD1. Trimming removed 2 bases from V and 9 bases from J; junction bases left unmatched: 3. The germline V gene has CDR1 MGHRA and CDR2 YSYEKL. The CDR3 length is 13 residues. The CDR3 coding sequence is TGCGCCAGCAGCCAACAGGGGGCGGGTGAGCAGTTCTTC. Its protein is CASSQQGAGEQFF.

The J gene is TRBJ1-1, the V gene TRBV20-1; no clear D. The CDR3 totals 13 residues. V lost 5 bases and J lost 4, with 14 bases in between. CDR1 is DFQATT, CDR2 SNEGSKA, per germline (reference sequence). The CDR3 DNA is TGCAGTGCTCGTCTACGGGGTCTCACTGAAGCTTTCTTT. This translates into CSARLRGLTEAFF.

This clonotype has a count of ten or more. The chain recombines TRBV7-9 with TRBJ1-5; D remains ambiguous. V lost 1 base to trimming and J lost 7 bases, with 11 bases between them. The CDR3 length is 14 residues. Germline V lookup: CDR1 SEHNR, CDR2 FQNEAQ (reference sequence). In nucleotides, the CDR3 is TGTGCCAGCAGCTTAGAGGAGGGTGGCCAGCCCCAGCATTTT. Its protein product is CASSLEEGGQPQHF.

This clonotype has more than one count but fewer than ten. In nucleotides, the CDR3 is TGTGCCAGCAGCCAATCTTTTCATTCACCCCTCCACTTT. Amino acids: CASSQSFHSPLHF. V gene TRBV16 combines with J gene TRBJ1-6, with unresolved D. The V and J ends lost 0 bases and 8 bases respectively, with 5 bases between them. The germline gives CDR1 KGHSY, CDR2 FQNENV. This CDR3 spans 13 amino acids.

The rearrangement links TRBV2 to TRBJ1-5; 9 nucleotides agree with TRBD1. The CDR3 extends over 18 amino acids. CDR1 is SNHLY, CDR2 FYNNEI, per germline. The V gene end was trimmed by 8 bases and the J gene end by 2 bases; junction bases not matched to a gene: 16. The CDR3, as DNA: TGTGCCAGCGGCCCGGGACAGGGCACGATTATTCGCAATCAGCCCCAGCATTTT. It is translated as CASGPGQGTIIRNQPQHF. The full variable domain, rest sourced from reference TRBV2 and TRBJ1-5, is EPEVTQTPSHQVTQMGQEVILRCVPISNHLYFYWYRQILGQKVEFLVSFYNNEISEKSEIFDDQFSVERPDGSNFTLKIRSTKLEDSAMYFCASGPGQGTIIRNQPQHFGDGTRLSIL.

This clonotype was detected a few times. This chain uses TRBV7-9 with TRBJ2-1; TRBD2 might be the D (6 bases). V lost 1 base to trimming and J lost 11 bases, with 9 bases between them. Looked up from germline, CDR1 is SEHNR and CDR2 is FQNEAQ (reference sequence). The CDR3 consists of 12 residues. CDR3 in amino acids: CASSLGEAQQFF. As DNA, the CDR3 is TGTGCCAGCAGCTTAGGGGAGGCCCAGCAGTTCTTC.

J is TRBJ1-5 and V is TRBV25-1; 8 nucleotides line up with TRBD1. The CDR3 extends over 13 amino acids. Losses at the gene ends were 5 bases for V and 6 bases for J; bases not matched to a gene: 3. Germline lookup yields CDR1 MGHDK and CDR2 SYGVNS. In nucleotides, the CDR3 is TGTGCCAGCAGTCCAGGGGGCACTCAGCCCCAGCATTTT. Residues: CASSPGGTQPQHF.

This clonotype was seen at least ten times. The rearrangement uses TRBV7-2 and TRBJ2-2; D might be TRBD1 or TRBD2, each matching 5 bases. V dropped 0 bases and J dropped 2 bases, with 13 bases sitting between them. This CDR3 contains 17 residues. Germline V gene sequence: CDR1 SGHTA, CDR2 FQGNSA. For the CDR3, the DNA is TGTGCCAGCAGCTTAGCGTCGTGGGACGGAAACACCGGGGAGCTGTTTTTT. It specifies CASSLASWDGNTGELFF.

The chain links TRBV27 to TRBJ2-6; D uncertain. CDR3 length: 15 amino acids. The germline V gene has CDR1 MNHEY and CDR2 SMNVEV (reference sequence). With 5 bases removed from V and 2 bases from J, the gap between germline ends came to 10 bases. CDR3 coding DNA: TGTGCCAGCAGTCCCATCTGGACTGGGGCCAACGTCCTGACTTTC. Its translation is CASSPIWTGANVLTF.

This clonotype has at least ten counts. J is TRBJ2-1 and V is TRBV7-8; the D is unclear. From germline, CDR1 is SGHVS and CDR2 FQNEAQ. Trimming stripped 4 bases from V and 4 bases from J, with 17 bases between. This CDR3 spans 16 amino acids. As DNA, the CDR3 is TGTGCCAGCAGCTCCCCAGGTGAAGGCAATTACAATGAGCAGTTCTTC. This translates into CASSSPGEGNYNEQFF.

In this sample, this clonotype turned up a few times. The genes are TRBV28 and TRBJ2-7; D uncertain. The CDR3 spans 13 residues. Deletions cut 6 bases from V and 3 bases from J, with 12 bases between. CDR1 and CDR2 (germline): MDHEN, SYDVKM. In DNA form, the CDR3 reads TGTGCCAGCAGCCCCCTGACAAGCTACGAGCAGTACTTC. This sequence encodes CASSPLTSYEQYF.

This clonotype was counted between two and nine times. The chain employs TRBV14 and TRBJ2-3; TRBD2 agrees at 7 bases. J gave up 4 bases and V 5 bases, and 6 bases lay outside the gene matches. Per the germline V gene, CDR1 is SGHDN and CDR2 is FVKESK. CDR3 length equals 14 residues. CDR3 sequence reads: CASSSYREADTQYF. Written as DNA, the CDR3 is TGTGCCAGCAGCTCTTACCGGGAGGCAGATACGCAGTATTTT.

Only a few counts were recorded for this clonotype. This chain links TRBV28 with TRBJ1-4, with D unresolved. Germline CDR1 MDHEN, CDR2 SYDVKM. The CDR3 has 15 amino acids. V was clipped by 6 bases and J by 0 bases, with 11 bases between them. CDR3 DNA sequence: TGTGCCAGCAGACCGGGCTCCTCAACTAATGAAAAACTGTTTTTT. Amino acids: CASRPGSSTNEKLFF.

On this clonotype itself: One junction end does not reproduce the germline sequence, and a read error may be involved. The CDR3 spells CANSGKGYEQYF. The DNA for the CDR3 is TGTGCCAACAGTGGAAAGGGATACGAGCAGTACTTC. The rearrangement links TRBV2 to TRBJ2-7; no clear D gene. The CDR3 totals 12 residues. Germline CDR1 is SNHLY and CDR2 is FYNNEI.

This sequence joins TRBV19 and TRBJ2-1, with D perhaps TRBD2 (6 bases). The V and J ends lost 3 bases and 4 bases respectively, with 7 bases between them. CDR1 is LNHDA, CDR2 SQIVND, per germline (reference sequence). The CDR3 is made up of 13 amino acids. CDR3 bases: TGTGCCAGTAGTATGGGGACTTACAATGAGCAGTTCTTC. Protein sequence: CASSMGTYNEQFF.

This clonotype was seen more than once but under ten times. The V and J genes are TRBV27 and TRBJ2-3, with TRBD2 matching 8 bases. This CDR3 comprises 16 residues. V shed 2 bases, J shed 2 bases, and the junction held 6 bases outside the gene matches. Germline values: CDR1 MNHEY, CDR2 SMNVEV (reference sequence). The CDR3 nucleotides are TGTGCCAGCAGTTTACTCCGGCGGGGGGCCACAGATACGCAGTATTTT. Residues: CASSLLRRGATDTQYF.

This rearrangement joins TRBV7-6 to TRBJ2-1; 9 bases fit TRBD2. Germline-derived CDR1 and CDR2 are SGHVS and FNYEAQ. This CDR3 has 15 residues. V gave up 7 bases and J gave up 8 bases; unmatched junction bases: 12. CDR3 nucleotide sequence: TGTGCCAGCACCCAGCGGCGGGGGGGCTCGGATGAGCAGTTCTTC. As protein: CASTQRRGGSDEQFF.

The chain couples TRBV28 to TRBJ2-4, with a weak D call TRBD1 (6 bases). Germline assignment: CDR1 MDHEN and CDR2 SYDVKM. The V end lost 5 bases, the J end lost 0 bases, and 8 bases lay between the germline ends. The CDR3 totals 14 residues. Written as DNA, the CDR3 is TGTGCCAGCAGTCAGGGGCTAGCCAAAAACATTCAGTACTTC. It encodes CASSQGLAKNIQYF.

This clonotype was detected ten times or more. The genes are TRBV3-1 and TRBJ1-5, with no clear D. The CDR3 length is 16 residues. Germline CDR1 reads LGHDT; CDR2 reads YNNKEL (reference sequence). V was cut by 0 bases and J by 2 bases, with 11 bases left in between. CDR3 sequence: CASSQEPPAGNQPQHF. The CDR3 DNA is TGTGCCAGCAGCCAAGAGCCCCCGGCGGGCAATCAGCCCCAGCATTTT.

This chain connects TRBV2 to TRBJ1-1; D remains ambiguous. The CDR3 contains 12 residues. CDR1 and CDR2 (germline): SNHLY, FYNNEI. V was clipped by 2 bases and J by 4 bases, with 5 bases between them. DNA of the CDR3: TGTGCCAGCAGTGAATGGTCCACTGAAGCTTTCTTT. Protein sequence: CASSEWSTEAFF.

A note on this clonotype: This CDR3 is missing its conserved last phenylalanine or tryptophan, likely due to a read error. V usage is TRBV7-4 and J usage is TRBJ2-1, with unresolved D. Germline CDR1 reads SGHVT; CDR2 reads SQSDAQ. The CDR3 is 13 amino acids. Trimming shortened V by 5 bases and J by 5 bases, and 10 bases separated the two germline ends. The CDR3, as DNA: TGTGCCAGCAGCCACGGACCCAACAATGAGCAGTTCTTG. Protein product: CASSHGPNNEQFL.

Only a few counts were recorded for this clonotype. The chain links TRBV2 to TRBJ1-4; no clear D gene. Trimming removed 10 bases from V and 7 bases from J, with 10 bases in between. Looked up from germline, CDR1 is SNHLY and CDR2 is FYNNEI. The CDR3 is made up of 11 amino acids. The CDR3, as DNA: TGTGCCACCAAAGCGCGTGAAAAACTGTTTTTT. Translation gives CATKAREKLFF. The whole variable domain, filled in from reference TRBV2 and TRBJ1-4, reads EPEVTQTPSHQVTQMGQEVILRCVPISNHLYFYWYRQILGQKVEFLVSFYNNEISEKSEIFDDQFSVERPDGSNFTLKIRSTKLEDSAMYFCATKAREKLFFGSGTQLSVL.

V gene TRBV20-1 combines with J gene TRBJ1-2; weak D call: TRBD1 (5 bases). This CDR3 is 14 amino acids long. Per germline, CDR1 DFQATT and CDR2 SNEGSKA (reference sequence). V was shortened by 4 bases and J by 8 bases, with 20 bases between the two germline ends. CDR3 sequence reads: CSATVFGGSGGYTF. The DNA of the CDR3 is TGCAGTGCTACAGTTTTCGGGGGGTCAGGGGGCTACACCTTC.

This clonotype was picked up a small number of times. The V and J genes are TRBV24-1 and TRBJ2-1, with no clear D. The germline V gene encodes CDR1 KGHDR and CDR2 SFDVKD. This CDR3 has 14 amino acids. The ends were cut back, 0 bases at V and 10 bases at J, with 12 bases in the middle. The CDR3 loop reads CATSDLHGQSEQFF. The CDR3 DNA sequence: TGTGCCACCAGTGATTTGCATGGGCAGTCCGAGCAGTTCTTC.

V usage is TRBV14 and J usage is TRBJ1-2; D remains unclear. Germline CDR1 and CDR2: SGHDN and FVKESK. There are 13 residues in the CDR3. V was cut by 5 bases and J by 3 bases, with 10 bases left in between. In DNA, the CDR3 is TGTGCCAGCAGCACCGGGATTGACTATGGCTACACCTTC. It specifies CASSTGIDYGYTF. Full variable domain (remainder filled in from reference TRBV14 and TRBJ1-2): EAGVTQFPSHSVIEKGQTVTLRCDPISGHDNLYWYRRVMGKEIKFLLHFVKESKQDESGMPNNRFLAERTGGTYSTLKVQPAELEDSGVYFCASSTGIDYGYTFGSGTRLTVV.